This T cell receptor beta chain was captured by sequencing in a study of shared clonotypes between healthy human individuals. TCRdb's copy holds only in-frame clones and misses some; the assay was immunoSEQ multiplex PCR. The repertoire holds millions of clones, with 93% as singletons. The V end was cut by 3 bases, the J end by 10 bases, with 16 bases between. CDR3 length: 13 amino acids. Sequencing input: naive CD4+ T cells from PBMCs. Subset in this sample: CD45RA+ positively selected. This clonotype originated in a young man in good health. Some clones in this sample may be carry-over from other donors' samples. The V and J genes are TRBV23-1 and TRBJ2-7, with D tentatively TRBD1 or TRBD2 (6 bases each). TRBV23-1 is known as an ORF, though its function is uncertain. CDR3 in amino acids: CASSHPGRQDQYF. CDR3 nucleotides: TGCGCCAGCAGTCACCCCGGGAGACAGGACCAGTACTTC.